Listed here is a single T cell receptor (beta chain). It has no known antigen specificity. The sample holds no much larger clone one base away, and base qualities are not on file. From the cysteine up to the phenylalanine, the CDR3 has a length of 15 residues. Just CDR3 DNA is preserved here, 45 bases in frame from base 1. V is pared back by 2 bases and J by 10 bases, with 20 bases lying between the germline termini. In the germline V gene, CDR1 corresponds to SGHNT and CDR2 to YENEEA. The immunoSEQ Assay, a bias-controlled multiplex PCR, was used to amplify TCRbeta CDR3 regions from genomic DNA. Turning to the authors' computational methods: Within the assay, amplification of reference gene primers was used to estimate how many nucleated cells each sample contained. To quantify the absolute abundance of each unique TCRbeta CDR3 rearrangement, sequence reads were collapsed and filtered. For each sample, productive Simpson clonality was calculated as the square root of Simpson's diversity index across productive rearrangements. Drawn from immuneACCESS, this table holds only the in-frame rearrangements with V and J called that TCRdb kept. Clones are partly lost; checked studies trace under half to an unresolved V gene and leave the rest unexplained. V and J calls and clone size are copied from that table; D and trimming were computed from the DNA. This sample gives about 160,000 clones in total; under 85% of them show up just once. The ten most abundant clones make up 6.9% of the sample.

At one collaborating source in Seattle, patients were enrolled during active infection and were followed longitudinally through the course of disease. The collaborating institutions used their own protocols to collect whole blood in K2EDTA tubes. Collaborator samples were shipped for TCRbeta analysis as frozen whole blood, isolated PBMCs, or DNA extracted from either sample type. The data stem from a study of blood T cell repertoires in COVID-19 (dated by TCRdb to 2020 to 2022). Study-wide context: Samples from collaborators originated in the United States, Italy and Spain and spanned both the acute and convalescent phases of COVID-19. The material from the prospective study consisted of cDNA or gDNA derived from T cells, B-cell-depleted T cells, or PBMCs. Subjects who had been exposed to COVID-19, were actively infected with it, or had recovered from it provided the deeply sampled blood TCRbeta repertoires that made up the dataset. The repertoires were made available in a free public database intended to serve as a resource for research on the immune response to SARS-CoV-2. Samples were obtained from the ongoing ImmuneRACE study (first 160 participants) and from 1,200 or so subjects provided by 6 global collaborators. Sample metadata almost always included a de-identified subject ID, COVID-19 status, age in years and sex. Where available, HLA class I and class II types were taken from metadata supplied by the sample provider and were not determined by assay-based typing.

Overall study outcomes, separate from this receptor: The quantity of clinical and demographic metadata differed by source and by participant and was supplied without curation.

The sequence came from a man older than 75 with COVID-19, enrolled during active disease. Sequencing input: peripheral blood. The receptor chain draws on TRBV11-3 and TRBJ2-5; tentative D gene TRBD2, with 6 bases matching. The CDR3 here reads CASSLFSGTPEGQYF. The DNA reads TGTGCCAGCAGCTTATTCTCGGGGACTCCGGAAGGCCAGTACTTC.